A selection of T cell receptor beta chains follows, all from one sample in a study of blood T cells in healthy people across ages. TCRdb recomputed calls from the 5' RACE reads with MiXCR, one row per CDR3 protein. The sample lists around 650,000 distinct CDR3 sequences; about 30% were seen once. Sequenced input: blood. The source is a woman of 80 years or more in good health. Each CDR3 is given with its conserved first and last residue. Fields, in order: J gene, V gene, clone size, D gene, CDR3 DNA, CDR3 protein. A D gene is named only where the DNA matches it firmly. Rows give clone size only sometimes, using once, few, many, or a class for an expanded clone.

TRBJ1-5 TRBV6-1 many - TGTGCCAGCAGTGATAGGAACCCCCCAACGGCCCAGCATTTT CASSDRNPPTAQHF
TRBJ2-7 TRBV15 - TRBD2 TGTGCCACCAGCAGAGAAGGCGGGGGGGCTCCCTACGAGCAGTACTTC CATSREGGGAPYEQYF
TRBJ2-7 TRBV20-1 many - TGCAGTGCTAGAGATCTAGGTTCTTACGAGCAGTACTTC CSARDLGSYEQYF
TRBJ2-7 TRBV4-1 - - TGCGCCAGCAGCCAAGGAGGTGGGCGGGATCCCTTCTACGAGCAGTACTTC CASSQGGGRDPFYEQYF
TRBJ2-7 TRBV20-1 few - TGCAGTGCTAGAGATGGGGCTGCCCATTCCTACGAGCAGTACTTC CSARDGAAHSYEQYF
TRBJ1-2 TRBV6-2/TRBV6-3 few - TGTGCCAGCAGCCCCGCGGCAGGGGCCTATGGCTACACCTTC CASSPAAGAYGYTF
TRBJ2-7 TRBV9 once TRBD2 TGTGCCGGCAGCGTAGTATTGGGCGGGGGGCAGTACTTC CAGSVVLGGGQYF
TRBJ1-5 TRBV3-1 few - TGTGCCAGCAGCCAAGAGGGAACCAATCAGCCCCAGCATTTT CASSQEGTNQPQHF
TRBJ1-1 TRBV7-9 - TRBD1 TGTGCCAGCGGCGATCACCGACAGGGGCGAAGCGCTGACGCTTTCTTT CASGDHRQGRSADAFF
TRBJ2-5 TRBV7-9 many - TGTGCCAGCAGCTTAGGGCCGGCGCAAGAGACCCAGTACTTC CASSLGPAQETQYF
TRBJ1-6 TRBV5-1 few TRBD1 TGCGCCAGCAGCTTGGCCGGGGGAGGGGGCGCGTATTCACCCCTCCACTTT CASSLAGGGGAYSPLHF
TRBJ2-5 TRBV7-8 many - TGTGCCAGCAGCTTAGGGCAGGGTCGGCAAGAGACCCAGTACTTC CASSLGQGRQETQYF
TRBJ2-3 TRBV15 - - TGTGCCACCAGCAGAGATCTGGCAGGGTCTAGCACAGATACGCAGTATTTT CATSRDLAGSSTDTQYF
TRBJ2-7 TRBV29-1 many TRBD1 TGCAGCGTTGGAAAACAGGGGCACCGATACGAGCAGTACTTC CSVGKQGHRYEQYF
TRBJ1-1 TRBV7-8 - - TGTGCCAGCGGCTTGGGAGGTGGTAACACTGAAGCTTTCTTT CASGLGGGNTEAFF
TRBJ2-1 TRBV7-2 many TRBD2 TGTGCCAGCAGCTTAGCGCGAGGGGGAGCGGGGGGGCCCTACAATGAGCAGTTCTTC CASSLARGGAGGPYNEQFF
TRBJ2-2 TRBV30 - - TGTGCCTGGCTGTTGCGCGGGGACACCGGGGAGCTGTTTTTT CAWLLRGDTGELFF
TRBJ1-3 TRBV6-6 - TRBD1 TGTGCCAGCAGGGAACCGGGACAGTACTCTGGAAACACCATATATTTT CASREPGQYSGNTIYF
TRBJ2-7 TRBV7-9 - - TGTGCCAGCAGCTTTTACAGCCTTCCCGAGCAGTACTTC CASSFYSLPEQYF
TRBJ2-1 TRBV6-4 - TRBD1 TGTGCCAGCAGTGACCGGGACAGGGAGCAGTTCTTC CASSDRDREQFF
TRBJ1-5 TRBV7-8 - TRBD1 TGTGCCAGCAGCCGGACAGGGGACAGCAATCAGCCCCAGCATTTT CASSRTGDSNQPQHF
TRBJ2-1 TRBV7-2 - TRBD1 TGTGCCAGCAGCTTATACGAGACAGGGGCCTACAATAAGCAGTTCTTC CASSLYETGAYNKQFF
TRBJ1-3 TRBV6-5 - - TGTGCCAGCCGCAGCCGGGGGCCTGGAAACACCATATATTTT CASRSRGPGNTIYF
TRBJ2-7 TRBV29-1 many - TGCAGCGTTGAAGCCCCCGGACGGAGCTCCTACGAGCAGTACTTC CSVEAPGRSSYEQYF
TRBJ2-7 TRBV5-1 - TRBD2 TGCGCCAGCAGCTACACTAGCGGGAGGGCTGACGAGCAGTACTTC CASSYTSGRADEQYF
TRBJ2-1 TRBV7-6 - TRBD2 TGTGCCAGCAGCGTCGCTAGCGGGGGAAGCTCCTACAATGAGCAGTTCTTC CASSVASGGSSYNEQFF
TRBJ2-7 TRBV20-1 many TRBD2 TGCAGTGCTAGTAGAGACGCTAGCGGGGCCTTCCGGAGCTCCTACGAGCAGTACTTC CSASRDASGAFRSSYEQYF
TRBJ1-2 TRBV7-3 - TRBD1 TGTGCCAGCAGTAGACAGGGCTTCGACTATGGCTACACCTTC CASSRQGFDYGYTF
TRBJ2-5 TRBV20-1 many - TGCAGTGCTATACAAAATTGGGAGACCCAGTACTTC CSAIQNWETQYF
TRBJ2-7 TRBV5-8 many TRBD1 TGTGCCAGCAGCTCAGGACAGGGCCTCGGCTACGAGCAGTACTTC CASSSGQGLGYEQYF
TRBJ2-5 TRBV6-2/TRBV6-3 many - TGTGCCAGCCTCTTAAAGGAGACCCAGTACTTC CASLLKETQYF
TRBJ2-3 TRBV7-3 many - TGTGCCAGCAGCTTAAAGCGGGTCAGCACAGATACGCAGTATTTT CASSLKRVSTDTQYF
TRBJ2-1 TRBV28 - TRBD2 TGTGCCAGCAGTAGACTACTAGCGGGAGGGTACAATGAGCAGTTCTTC CASSRLLAGGYNEQFF
TRBJ2-3 TRBV11-2 many - TGTGCCAGCAGCTCAGGGTCCGTGGGATTTGCAGATACGCAGTATTTT CASSSGSVGFADTQYF
TRBJ2-1 TRBV12-5 many - TGTGCTAGTGGTTTGGGGACTACCTACAATGAGCAGTTCTTC CASGLGTTYNEQFF
TRBJ1-2 TRBV4-1 few - TGCGCCAGCAGCCAACCGCCAGGGGCGGGCGGCTACACCTTC CASSQPPGAGGYTF
TRBJ2-3 TRBV24-1 few TRBD2 TGTGCCACCAGTGACTCTGGACTAGCGGGGGGAGATACGCAGTATTTT CATSDSGLAGGDTQYF
TRBJ2-3 TRBV9 many TRBD2 TGTGCCAGCAGCGTAGGGCTCGGGGGGACTAGCGGGGGGGCAACAGATACGCAGTATTTT CASSVGLGGTSGGATDTQYF
TRBJ1-1 TRBV2 - - TGTGCCAGCAGGTGGACAGCTCTTAACACTGAAGCTTTCTTT CASRWTALNTEAFF
TRBJ2-3 TRBV7-3 - - TGTGCCAGCAGCTTCTCGGGCTCGGGGGATACGCAGTATTTT CASSFSGSGDTQYF
TRBJ2-7 TRBV5-1 many - TGCGCCAGCAGCTTGGCCGCTGGGCGCTACGAGCAGTACTTC CASSLAAGRYEQYF
TRBJ2-3 TRBV5-8 - - TGTGCCAGCAGCATGGGACTTTTCAACACAGATACGCAGTATTTT CASSMGLFNTDTQYF
TRBJ2-5 TRBV5-1 once TRBD2 TGCGCCAGCAGCCGAGGGACTAGCCAAGAGACCCAGTACTTC CASSRGTSQETQYF
TRBJ2-7 TRBV5-1 - TRBD1 TGCGCCAGCAGCTTTCCGCCCATGGTCGGGACAGCTGCCTACGAGCAGTACTTC CASSFPPMVGTAAYEQYF
TRBJ2-5 TRBV28 - - TGTGCCAGCATCTCTGGCGGGGGCGCAACGGAGCAGTACTTC CASISGGGATEQYF
TRBJ2-2 TRBV5-1 once - TGCGCCAGCAGCGGGGCTAACACCGGGGAGCTGTTTTTT CASSGANTGELFF
TRBJ2-7 TRBV7-2 many - TGTGCCAGCAGCTTAAGACAGCTACCCTACGAGCAGTACTTC CASSLRQLPYEQYF
TRBJ2-5 TRBV27 many - TGTGCCAGCAGTTTACGCCCGGGTTCTGCGGGGGCCTACTCAGGGACCCAGTACTTC CASSLRPGSAGAYSGTQYF
TRBJ2-7 TRBV11-2 many - TGTGCCAGCAGCATAGTAGGGGGGGGGTCCTACGAGCAGTACTTC CASSIVGGGSYEQYF
TRBJ2-5 TRBV7-2 many - TGTGCCAGCAGCTCGCCCGGACAGCACCTTACCCAGTACTTC CASSSPGQHLTQYF
TRBJ2-5 TRBV7-2 many TRBD2 TGTGCCAGCAGCCAGGGACTAGCGGGGGGGAGACAAGAGACCCAGTACTTC CASSQGLAGGRQETQYF
TRBJ1-1 TRBV12-3/TRBV12-4 - - TGTGCCAGCAGTTTTGGGCAGGCGAACACTGAAGCTTTCTTT CASSFGQANTEAFF
TRBJ2-6 TRBV5-1 - - TGCGCCAGCAGCTTGGCCGGCCCGTCAGCTTCTGGGGCCAACGTCCTGACTTTC CASSLAGPSASGANVLTF
TRBJ1-6 TRBV12-3/TRBV12-4 - - TGTGCCAGCAGTTTGGGCGGAGGGCCTACGGTAGCCCCCCACTTT CASSLGGGPTVAPHF
TRBJ2-3 TRBV5-6 many TRBD2 TGTGCCAGCAGCTCTAGCGGGGCCTTGTTTCGAGATACGCAGTATTTT CASSSSGALFRDTQYF
TRBJ2-5 TRBV29-1 many TRBD1 TGCAGCGTTGTAGGTTTTTTGGGACAGGGCCCAGAGACCCAGTACTTC CSVVGFLGQGPETQYF
TRBJ1-2 TRBV20-1 - - TGCAGTGCTTCCACAGGGACATGGTATGGCTACACCTTC CSASTGTWYGYTF
TRBJ2-3 TRBV5-5 many - TGTGCCAGCCTCGGGATACTCCTTACAGGACCACCCACAGATACGCAGTATTTT CASLGILLTGPPTDTQYF